The 20 T cell receptor beta chains below were found in one sample sequenced in a study of Ad26.COV2.S vaccination and SARS-CoV-2 variants (dated by TCRdb to the early 2020s). The treatment or condition label for this specimen denotes: roughly 19 received Ad26.COV2.S at low or high dose, single or two shots; roughly five received placebo; per-sample allocation not given. For vaccine and placebo recipients, the sequenced repertoires came from samples collected on day 63 after the first injection. Libraries were constructed by the immunoSEQ multiplex PCR assay. Here the immuneACCESS table is served through TCRdb, limited to in-frame sequences with V and J called. Missing clones are a known gap in these copies; in checked studies unresolved V genes cover under half, and the rest lacks a known reason. The sample yields over 400,000 clones; approximately 90% were counted once. Of the sample, more than 1.5% is held by the ten largest clones.

The source was peripheral blood, collected in a trial of Ad26.COV2.S vaccine versus placebo. The source of these receptors is a person between 18 and 65 years old who received the Ad26.COV2.S COVID-19 vaccine or a placebo.

This clone was counted a single time. This rearrangement joins TRBV5-6 to TRBJ1-1; D is undetermined. From germline, CDR1 is SGHDT and CDR2 YYEEEE. The CDR3 runs 14 residues. The V gene lost 0 bases and the J gene lost 8 bases, with 14 bases spanning the gap. The CDR3: CASSLAKGRQEAFF. DNA for the CDR3: TGTGCCAGCAGCTTGGCCAAGGGCAGACAAGAAGCTTTCTTT.

The chain uses TRBV29-1 and TRBJ1-1; 8 bases match TRBD1. Germline CDR1 SQVTM, CDR2 ANQGSEA. The J segment lost 4 bases and the V segment lost 7 bases, leaving 8 bases of the junction unmatched. The CDR3 is 13 residues long. The CDR3 sequence: CSALTGAGTEAFF. The CDR3, as DNA: TGCAGCGCCTTGACAGGGGCTGGCACTGAAGCTTTCTTT.

The chain employs TRBV6-6 and TRBJ1-1; D gene uncertain. The CDR3 loop spans 13 amino acids. Between the trimmed V and J ends, which lost 4 bases and 6 bases, there was a span of 12 bases. CDR1 MNHNY and CDR2 SVGAGI come from the germline V gene (reference sequence). The CDR3 spells CASSFSSGPEAFF. Here the CDR3 DNA reads TGTGCCAGCAGTTTTAGTTCGGGTCCTGAAGCTTTCTTT.

The chain joins TRBV3-1 (or the pseudogene TRBV3-2) to TRBJ2-3; TRBD2 matches 10 bases. V shed 3 bases and J 2 bases; nucleotides not matched to a gene: 14. Per the germline V gene, CDR1 is LGHDT and CDR2 is YNNKEL (reference sequence). The CDR3 has 19 residues. CDR3: CASSQGIAGGGLNTDTQYF. The CDR3 coding sequence is TGTGCCAGCAGCCAGGGGATAGCGGGGGGAGGGTTGAACACAGATACGCAGTATTTT.

The chain links TRBV27 to TRBJ2-1; 12 bases are a match to TRBD2. This CDR3 is 16 amino acids long. Germline CDR1 is MNHEY and CDR2 is SMNVEV (reference sequence). Germline trimming cut 0 bases from V and 3 bases from J; bases unmatched to any gene: 0. The CDR3 here is CASSLSLAGGYNEQFF. DNA of the CDR3: TGTGCCAGCAGTTTATCACTAGCGGGGGGCTACAATGAGCAGTTCTTC.

This sequence joins TRBV4-2 and TRBJ2-1; 10 bases match TRBD2. The CDR3 contains 18 residues. The V segment lost 0 bases and the J segment 4 bases; nucleotides outside the gene matches: 9. CDR1 LGHNA and CDR2 YNFKEQ come from the germline V gene. The CDR3 here is CASSQDQYGLADYNEQFF. As DNA, the CDR3 is TGTGCCAGCAGCCAAGATCAGTACGGACTAGCGGATTACAATGAGCAGTTCTTC.

CDR3 sequence: CSGGGDTGELFF. The CDR3 coding sequence is TGCAGCGGTGGAGGAGACACCGGGGAGCTGTTTTTT. The chain employs TRBV29-1 and TRBJ2-2; tentatively, D is TRBD2 (5 bases). The CDR3 runs 12 residues. Germline CDR1 and CDR2: SQVTM and ANQGSEA. The germline V and J ends were trimmed by 7 bases and 3 bases, with 9 bases remaining between them.

The chain employs TRBV30 and TRBJ2-7; 8 bases map to TRBD2. The CDR3 sequence is 14 residues long. The trim removed 0 bases at V and 2 bases at J, leaving 3 bases unmatched. CDR1 is GTSNPN, CDR2 SVGIG, per germline (reference sequence). The CDR3 reads CAWSVRGGTYEQYF. As DNA, the CDR3 is TGTGCCTGGAGTGTACGGGGGGGGACCTACGAGCAGTACTTC.

This chain links TRBV5-1 with TRBJ2-3, with D possibly matching TRBD1 (6 bases). With 5 bases removed from V and 5 bases from J, the gap between germline ends came to 15 bases. CDR1 is SGHRS, CDR2 YFSETQ, per germline. The CDR3 length is 14 residues. The CDR3 DNA reads as TGCGCCAGCAGGCCCAGGGGAGTAAAAGATACGCAGTATTTT. Translated, it gives CASRPRGVKDTQYF.

The rearrangement uses TRBV4-1 and TRBJ1-2; 8 bases map to TRBD1. This CDR3 is 15 amino acids long. Germline V gene lookup returns CDR1 MGHRA and CDR2 YSYEKL. V was clipped by 1 base and J by 5 bases; unmatched bases: 6. CDR3 DNA: TGCGCCAGCAGCCAAGGGCAGGGGGCACGGTATGGCTACACCTTC. Encoded protein: CASSQGQGARYGYTF.

The V call is TRBV6-2 or TRBV6-3, the J call TRBJ1-5, with 8 bases aligning to TRBD1. This CDR3 is 15 amino acids long. V lost 5 bases, J lost 7 bases, and 10 bases stayed unmatched. Germline V lookup: CDR1 MNHEY, CDR2 SVGEGT. The DNA of the CDR3 is TGTGCCAGCAGTAAAGCCGACAGGGGATTCCAGCCCCAGCATTTT. Residues: CASSKADRGFQPQHF.

The chain is built from TRBV7-5 and TRBJ1-5; the table names TRBD1, a call not compared with the DNA. TRBV7-5 is described as a pseudogene. This CDR3 comprises 14 residues. The CDR3 bases are TGTGCCAGAAGCTACAAGGGGGTTATTCAGCCCCAGCATTTT. Its translation is CARSYKGVIQPQHF.

The V gene is TRBV5-6, the J gene TRBJ2-3; the match to TRBD2 covers 7 bases. Germline CDR1 is SGHDT and CDR2 is YYEEEE. There are 17 residues in the CDR3. The trim removed 0 bases at V and 1 base at J, leaving 8 bases unmatched. CDR3 nucleotides: TGTGCCAGCAGCTTGGATTGGGAGGGATCCCGCACAGATACGCAGTATTTT. This gives the protein CASSLDWEGSRTDTQYF.

The gene calls are TRBV30 and TRBJ1-1; D possibly corresponds to TRBD1 (5 bases). Germline V gene data show CDR1 as GTSNPN and CDR2 as SVGIG (reference sequence). This CDR3 has 15 amino acids. The ends were cut back, 4 bases at V and 0 bases at J, with 15 bases in the middle. In nucleotides, the CDR3 is TGTGCCTGGAACGGGGCAGCCACACTGAACACTGAAGCTTTCTTT. Residues: CAWNGAATLNTEAFF.

The rearrangement joins TRBV10-1 to TRBJ2-7, with D unclear. Trimming cost V 3 bases and J 7 bases, with 16 bases left between them. The length of the CDR3 is 14 residues. The germline V gene encodes CDR1 WNHNN and CDR2 SYGVQD (reference sequence). This CDR3 is CASSDSSVSLEQYF. The DNA of the CDR3 is TGCGCCAGCAGTGATTCTTCGGTATCCCTTGAGCAGTACTTC.

The rearrangement joins TRBV7-2 to TRBJ2-5, with a possible D match to TRBD1 (5 bases). The V and J ends lost 3 bases and 1 base respectively, with 6 bases between them. Germline CDR1 SGHTA, CDR2 FQGNSA. CDR3 length equals 13 residues. The CDR3 region is CASSFGAQETQYF. The DNA of the CDR3 is TGTGCCAGCAGCTTTGGGGCCCAAGAGACCCAGTACTTC.

This clone has a handful of counts. V is TRBV4-1 and J is TRBJ1-1; no reliable D call. This CDR3 is built from 14 residues. CDR1 is MGHRA and CDR2 is YSYEKL in the germline V gene. Trimming took 2 bases from V and 1 from J, leaving 8 bases between them. CDR3 nucleotide sequence: TGCGCCAGCAGCCAAACGACGGGGAACACTGAAGCTTTCTTT. It specifies CASSQTTGNTEAFF.

This sequence joins TRBV19 and TRBJ1-1; no clear D gene. Trimming took off 6 bases at V and 0 bases at J, with 14 bases between the two ends. The CDR3 contains 15 residues. Germline lookup yields CDR1 LNHDA and CDR2 SQIVND (reference sequence). The CDR3 DNA sequence: TGTGCCAGTAGCCCACCGGGTTGGGTGAACACTGAAGCTTTCTTT. Its translation is CASSPPGWVNTEAFF.

The J gene is TRBJ2-7, the V gene TRBV2; no clear D gene. V was cut by 8 bases and J by 5 bases, with 7 bases left in between. Germline V gives CDR1 SNHLY, CDR2 FYNNEI. This CDR3 region has 10 residues. CDR3 residues: CASRLNEQYF. The CDR3 DNA is TGTGCCAGCCGCTTGAACGAGCAGTACTTC.

V gene TRBV11-2 combines with J gene TRBJ1-4, with D perhaps TRBD1 (6 bases). Per germline, CDR1 SGHAT and CDR2 FQNNGV. This CDR3 spans 16 amino acids. Trimming took off 4 bases at V and 8 bases at J, with 20 bases between the two ends. The CDR3 sequence: CASSSQITGFSEKLFF. The CDR3 nucleotides are TGTGCCAGCAGCTCCCAAATCACAGGGTTCAGCGAAAAACTGTTTTTT.